The clone carrying this T cell receptor beta chain appeared many times. Antigen: not known. The sample is drawn from a study of T-cell reconstitution after alpha-beta-depleted transplantation in children. Findings of the study overall: T-cell numbers and diversity one year post-transplant derived largely from freshly generated T cells. Approximately two months post-transplant, alpha-beta T cells reportedly originated from several hundred expanded graft clones.

This CDR3 is built from 13 residues. CDR1 is SQVTM, CDR2 ANQGSEA, per germline. Trimming pared 6 bases from V and 0 bases from J, leaving 11 bases between. Unique molecular identifiers featured in how the TCRbeta library was prepared. TCRdb reprocessed the PCR reads via MiXCR and lists one record per CDR3 protein. The sample holds about 640,000 distinct CDR3 sequences, approximately 13% seen once. This chain connects TRBV29-1 to TRBJ1-1, with D unresolved. The receptor's source is a male patient between 10 and 17 years old who had a stem cell transplant for acute myeloid leukemia, so the T cells may come from the graft donor. The sample here was PBMCs, mostly from graft donor cells, taken 360 days after TCRalphabeta/CD19-depleted stem cell transplant. This CDR3 is CSVGGVMNTEAFF. DNA for the CDR3: TGCAGCGTCGGCGGGGTTATGAACACTGAAGCTTTCTTT. Full variable domain (missing parts from reference TRBV29-1 and TRBJ1-1): SAVISQKPSRDICQRGTSLTIQCQVDSQVTMMFWYRQQPGQSLTLIATANQGSEATYESGFVIDKFPISRPNLTFSTLTVSNMSPEDSSIYLCSVGGVMNTEAFFGQGTRLTVV.